The TCR beta chain under discussion was sequenced for a study of blood T cell repertoires in COVID-19 (dated by TCRdb to between 2020 and 2021). Concerning the study at large: Samples from collaborators originated in the United States, Italy and Spain and spanned both the acute and convalescent phases of COVID-19. Deeply sampled blood TCRbeta repertoires from subjects exposed to, actively infected with, or recovered from COVID-19 were included in the dataset. Where available, HLA class I and class II types were obtained from metadata supplied by the sample provider rather than from assay-based typing. A freely available public database, intended as a resource for researchers studying the immune response to SARS-CoV-2, is where the repertoires were released. The sample metadata nearly always contained a de-identified subject ID, COVID-19 status, age in years and sex. The prospective study material was composed of cDNA or gDNA derived from T cells, B-cell-depleted T cells, or PBMCs. The samples were drawn from the first 160 participants of the ongoing ImmuneRACE study and from 950 to 1,500 subjects provided by 6 global collaborators. Here is what the overall study found, with its caveats: The amount of clinical and demographic metadata varied by source and participant and was provided uncurated.

TCRbeta CDR3 regions were amplified from genomic DNA by means of the immunoSEQ Assay, a bias-controlled multiplex PCR. The study's own analysis went as follows. Nucleated cell counts per sample were estimated from amplification of reference gene primers within the assay. Sequence reads were collapsed and filtered to measure the absolute abundance of every unique TCRbeta CDR3 rearrangement. For each sample, productive Simpson clonality was calculated as the square root of Simpson's diversity index across productive rearrangements. In its TCRdb copy, this immuneACCESS table keeps in-frame sequences only and misses some clones. Where compared with another copy, unresolved V genes explain less than half of these, and the others have no known cause. That table gives V, J and clone size, and the DNA gave D and trimming. Present in this sample are about 220,000 clones, around 84% of which were seen just once. The ten largest clones add up to approximately 5.1% of the sample.

On this clone: Its antigen is still unknown. The sample holds no much larger clone one base away, and base qualities are not on file.

The V end loses 6 bases and the J end loses 5 bases, and a stretch of 19 bases separates them. The CDR3 holds 15 amino acids from the cysteine to the phenylalanine. CDR3 DNA only is kept here, 45 bases in frame from base 1. The germline V gene encodes CDR1 MNHEY and CDR2 SMNVEV (reference sequence). A second Seattle source provided samples from volunteer blood donors who had recovered from COVID-19. Each collaborating institution followed its own protocols to collect whole blood in K2EDTA tubes. Collaborator samples were shipped for TCRbeta analysis as frozen whole blood, isolated PBMCs, or DNA extracted from either sample type.

The TCR originated in a woman in her fifties or sixties who had recovered from COVID-19. Sequenced input: peripheral blood. The V and J genes are TRBV27 and TRBJ1-2; there is no confident call for the D gene. CDR3 region: CASSKLSGVIYGYTF. At the DNA level, the sequence is TGTGCCAGCAGCAAACTGAGCGGGGTGATTTATGGCTACACCTTC.